One sample yielded the 20 T cell receptor beta chains listed below, sequenced in a study of T cells after posttransplantation cyclophosphamide. Data came from immunoSEQ multiplex PCR; TCRdb stores just in-frame clones and leaves some out. The counts give approximately 7,900 clones, none of them seen only once; roughly 5.5% is held by the top ten. Busulfan-fludarabine conditioning, marrow transplant, and cyclophosphamide on days +3 and +4 were administered. Sequenced here: PBMCs, sampled after an allogeneic stem cell transplant with post-transplant cyclophosphamide. The receptors originated from a male patient in his 30s who received an allogeneic stem cell transplant from an unrelated donor, was CMV-positive, and had acute and chronic GVHD. Some T cells may be provided by the graft donor.

This clone was observed at least ten times. The rearrangement links TRBV4-3 to TRBJ2-3; D is uncertain. CDR1 LGHNA and CDR2 YSLEER come from the germline V gene. The CDR3 contains 13 residues. Trimming left V 0 bases short and J 5 bases short, with 6 bases between. Written as DNA, the CDR3 is TGCGCCAGCAGCCAAGAAATCAGAGATACGCAGTATTTT. This codes for CASSQEIRDTQYF.

This clone is categorized as medium-sized. The J gene is TRBJ1-4, the V gene TRBV14; D may be TRBD1 (6 bases). V lost 4 bases and J 6 bases, leaving 21 bases between the germline ends. Germline V gene data show CDR1 as SGHDN and CDR2 as FVKESK. The CDR3 contains 17 residues. In nucleotides, the CDR3 is TGTGCCAGCAGCCGAGCTTTGAGACAGGCAGGGGATGAAAAACTGTTTTTT. The encoded protein is CASSRALRQAGDEKLFF. Full variable domain (remainder filled in from reference TRBV14 and TRBJ1-4): EAGVTQFPSHSVIEKGQTVTLRCDPISGHDNLYWYRRVMGKEIKFLLHFVKESKQDESGMPNNRFLAERTGGTYSTLKVQPAELEDSGVYFCASSRALRQAGDEKLFFGSGTQLSVL.

There are many counts of this clone. V gene TRBV4-1 combines with J gene TRBJ2-5; TRBD2 matches at 7 bases. J gave up 5 bases and V 0 bases, and 15 bases lay outside the gene matches. This CDR3 has 18 residues. The germline gives CDR1 MGHRA, CDR2 YSYEKL. The CDR3 protein is CASSQDRPSGASGETQYF. As DNA, the CDR3 is TGCGCCAGCAGCCAAGATCGACCTAGCGGCGCTTCGGGGGAGACCCAGTACTTC.

Many counts were recorded for this clone. The chain employs TRBV2 and TRBJ2-3; TRBD2 might be the D (6 bases). Looked up from germline, CDR1 is SNHLY and CDR2 is FYNNEI. Trimming left V 6 bases short and J 0 bases short, with 19 bases between. This CDR3 has 17 residues. The CDR3 region is CASRSRGWDSSTDTQYF. The CDR3 nucleotides read TGTGCCAGCAGAAGCCGGGGGTGGGATTCTAGCACAGATACGCAGTATTTT.

The rearrangement uses TRBV27 and TRBJ1-5, with TRBD1 matching 7 bases. J was trimmed by 0 bases and V by 5 bases; bases with no gene match: 4. Germline CDR1 reads MNHEY; CDR2 reads SMNVEV (reference sequence). The CDR3 contains 15 residues. The CDR3 is CASSRGTASNQPQHF. In DNA, the CDR3 is TGTGCCAGCAGTAGGGGGACAGCTAGCAATCAGCCCCAGCATTTT.

This clone has a count of ten or more. V and J are TRBV27 and TRBJ2-7, with 9 nucleotides matching TRBD2. Germline values: CDR1 MNHEY, CDR2 SMNVEV (reference sequence). V shed 2 bases and J 2 bases; nucleotides not matched to a gene: 1. The CDR3 sequence is 14 residues long. The CDR3 reads CASSLGGRAYEQYF. The CDR3 nucleotides are TGTGCCAGCAGTTTAGGCGGGAGGGCCTACGAGCAGTACTTC.

This clone appeared many times. The rearrangement uses TRBV19 and TRBJ2-2, with TRBD1 identical over 7 bases. Germline CDR1 and CDR2: LNHDA and SQIVND (reference sequence). The V segment lost 5 bases and the J segment 2 bases; nucleotides outside the gene matches: 5. This CDR3 comprises 15 residues. The CDR3 DNA sequence: TGTGCCAGTAGTCCTCGGGACAGAAACACCGGGGAGCTGTTTTTT. It specifies CASSPRDRNTGELFF.

This clone was counted ten times or more. V gene TRBV6-5 combines with J gene TRBJ1-2; D possibly corresponds to TRBD1 (5 bases). The CDR3 runs to 15 residues. Germline CDR1 is MNHEY and CDR2 is SVGAGI. V was cut by 6 bases and J by 4 bases, with 18 bases left in between. The CDR3 bases are TGTGCCAGCAGGCCCCGGGCTCGGGGGTCCTATGGCTACACCTTC. It translates to CASRPRARGSYGYTF.

By share of the sample, this clone is medium-sized (0.01 to 0.1%). The J gene is TRBJ1-3, the V gene TRBV4-3; maybe TRBD1 (6 bases). Trimming took off 4 bases at V and 2 bases at J, with 18 bases between the two ends. Germline-derived CDR1 and CDR2 are LGHNA and YSLEER. The CDR3 extends over 17 amino acids. The chain's CDR3 is CASSLTLPGVTGNTIYF. CDR3 nucleotide sequence: TGCGCCAGCAGCCTCACGTTACCAGGGGTCACTGGAAACACCATATATTTT.

This clone was observed at least ten times. The V gene is TRBV6-4, the J gene TRBJ1-1; tentatively, D is TRBD1 (6 bases). The germline V and J ends were trimmed by 6 bases and 2 bases, with 10 bases remaining between them. This CDR3 is built from 13 residues. Germline CDR1 reads MRHNA; CDR2 reads SNTAGT. The CDR3 nucleotides read TGTGCCAGCAGACGGACAGAAAACACTGAAGCTTTCTTT. Translating it yields CASRRTENTEAFF.

This clone was counted at least ten times. The chain couples TRBV4-3 to TRBJ2-1; TRBD2 is a possible D gene (6 bases). Germline V CDR1 and CDR2: LGHNA, YSLEER. V was clipped by 0 bases and J by 6 bases, with 9 bases between them. The CDR3 is 14 amino acids. CDR3 amino acids: CASSQDLRGNEQFF. CDR3 in DNA: TGCGCCAGCAGCCAAGATTTGCGGGGCAATGAGCAGTTCTTC.

This clone has at least ten counts. The chain joins TRBV12-5 to TRBJ2-1, with TRBD2 identical over 14 bases. The junction had 10 bases not matched to a gene; V was cut back by 0 bases and J by 9 bases. The V gene's germline CDR1 is LGHNT and CDR2 FRNRAP. CDR3 length equals 18 residues. CDR3: CASGLVLHTGTSGSEQFF. The CDR3 DNA reads as TGTGCTAGTGGTTTGGTACTGCATACCGGGACTAGCGGGAGTGAGCAGTTCTTC.

This clone was seen repeatedly, ten times or more. The rearrangement uses TRBV6-2 or TRBV6-3 and TRBJ1-2; D ambiguous. Trimming left V 4 bases short and J 3 bases short, with 6 bases between. CDR1 is MNHEY, CDR2 SVGEGT, per germline. This CDR3 is built from 12 residues. CDR3 loop: CASSSEDYGYTF. DNA for the CDR3: TGTGCCAGCAGTTCAGAAGACTATGGCTACACCTTC.

There are many counts of this clone. The chain has TRBV7-2 and TRBJ2-5; 9 bases line up with TRBD1. The CDR3 is made up of 17 amino acids. V shed 3 bases, J shed 4 bases, and the junction held 12 bases outside the gene matches. The germline V gene has CDR1 SGHTA and CDR2 FQGNSA. The CDR3 is CASSFQGGTGSSETQYF. DNA for the CDR3: TGTGCCAGCAGCTTCCAAGGAGGGACAGGGAGTTCAGAGACCCAGTACTTC.

This clone has at least ten counts. This rearrangement joins TRBV4-1 to TRBJ2-7; the match to TRBD2 covers 10 bases. The CDR3 length is 16 residues. Germline loops: CDR1 MGHRA, CDR2 YSYEKL. V lost 0 bases to trimming and J lost 5 bases; unmatched junction nucleotides: 7. CDR3 sequence: CASSQDREREGHEQYF. CDR3 bases: TGCGCCAGCAGCCAAGATCGGGAGCGGGAGGGCCACGAGCAGTACTTC.

This clone has a handful of counts. The chain carries TRBV6-5 and TRBJ1-5; D call uncertain. The germline gives CDR1 MNHEY, CDR2 SVGAGI. The CDR3 is 14 amino acids. V was cut by 4 bases and J by 4 bases, with 11 bases left in between. The CDR3, as DNA: TGTGCCAGCAGTTCTCTAGCTGGTAATCAGCCCCAGCATTTT. Its protein is CASSSLAGNQPQHF.

By proportion, this clone is medium-sized. The rearrangement joins TRBV7-8 to TRBJ2-7; D is unclear. Germline lookup yields CDR1 SGHVS and CDR2 FQNEAQ. V dropped 5 bases and J dropped 5 bases, with 22 bases sitting between them. The CDR3 spans 16 residues. The CDR3 nucleotides read TGTGCCAGCAGCAACCAGTTGGGCTCCCAGTTTCACGAGCAGTACTTC. Protein: CASSNQLGSQFHEQYF.

This clone appeared many times. This sequence joins TRBV19 and TRBJ2-7; TRBD1 matches 7 bases. CDR3 size: 12 residues. The germline CDR1 and CDR2 sequences are LNHDA and SQIVND (reference sequence). After removal of 7 bases from V and 4 bases from J, the junction contained 4 bases not matched to a gene. CDR3 DNA: TGTGCCAGTACGGACAGGACTTACGAGCAGTACTTC. Its protein is CASTDRTYEQYF.

In its sample, this clone was seen many times. V and J are TRBV7-2 and TRBJ2-5; a possible D gene is TRBD2 (6 bases). CDR1 is SGHTA, CDR2 FQGNSA, per germline. The germline V and J ends were trimmed by 5 bases and 0 bases, with 13 bases remaining between them. The CDR3 length is 15 residues. CDR3 residues: CASSLDRDYQETQYF. DNA for the CDR3: TGTGCCAGCAGCCTCGACCGGGACTACCAAGAGACCCAGTACTTC.

This clone has ten or more counts. The J gene is TRBJ2-7, the V gene TRBV7-2, with 9 bases that match TRBD1. CDR3 length equals 15 residues. Germline loops: CDR1 SGHTA, CDR2 FQGNSA. V dropped 5 bases and J dropped 6; count of bases not matched to a gene: 11. CDR3 sequence reads: CASSPNHGTGSEQYF. Here the CDR3 DNA reads TGTGCCAGCAGCCCGAATCACGGGACAGGGAGCGAGCAGTACTTC. The entire variable domain, with the rest obtained from reference TRBV7-2 and TRBJ2-7, is as follows: GAGVSQSPSNKVTEKGKDVELRCDPISGHTALYWYRQSLGQGLEFLIYFQGNSAPDKSGLPSDRFSAERTGGSVSTLTIQRTQQEDSAVYLCASSPNHGTGSEQYFGPGTRLTVT.